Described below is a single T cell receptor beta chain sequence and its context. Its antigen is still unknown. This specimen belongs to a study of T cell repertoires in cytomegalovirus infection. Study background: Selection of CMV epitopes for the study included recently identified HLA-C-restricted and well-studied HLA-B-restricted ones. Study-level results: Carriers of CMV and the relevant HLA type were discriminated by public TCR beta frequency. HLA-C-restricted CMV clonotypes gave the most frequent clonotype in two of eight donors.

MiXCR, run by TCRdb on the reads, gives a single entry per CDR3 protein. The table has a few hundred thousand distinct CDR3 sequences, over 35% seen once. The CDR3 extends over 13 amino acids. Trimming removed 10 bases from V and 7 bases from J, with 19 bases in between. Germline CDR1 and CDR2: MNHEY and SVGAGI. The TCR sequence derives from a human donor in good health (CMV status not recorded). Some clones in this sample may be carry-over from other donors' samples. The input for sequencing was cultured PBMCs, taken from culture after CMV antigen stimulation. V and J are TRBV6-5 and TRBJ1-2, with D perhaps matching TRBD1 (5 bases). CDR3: CAIWGPGFGGYTF. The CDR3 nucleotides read TGTGCCATTTGGGGCCCCGGGTTTGGTGGCTACACCTTC.